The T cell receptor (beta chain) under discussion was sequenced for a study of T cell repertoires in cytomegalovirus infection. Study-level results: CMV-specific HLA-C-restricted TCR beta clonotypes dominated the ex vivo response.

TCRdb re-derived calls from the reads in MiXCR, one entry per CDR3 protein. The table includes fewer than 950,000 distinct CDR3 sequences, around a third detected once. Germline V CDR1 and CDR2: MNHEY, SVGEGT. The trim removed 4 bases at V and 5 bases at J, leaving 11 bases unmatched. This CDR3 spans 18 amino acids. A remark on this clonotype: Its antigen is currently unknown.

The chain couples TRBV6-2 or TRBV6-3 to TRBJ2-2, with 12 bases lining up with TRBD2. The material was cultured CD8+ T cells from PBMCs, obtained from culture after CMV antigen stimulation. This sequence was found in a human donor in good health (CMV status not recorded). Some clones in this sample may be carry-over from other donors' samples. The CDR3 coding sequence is TGTGCCAGCAGTTTACAGCGACTAGCGGGGGACCGAACCGGGGAGCTGTTTTTT. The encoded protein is CASSLQRLAGDRTGELFF.